A single sample gave rise to the 8 T cell receptor beta chains below, sequenced in a study of long-term antiretroviral therapy in people with HIV. A v3.0 immunoSEQ assay was performed at survey level. Only in-frame clones appear in the TCRdb table, and some are missing; sequencing was by immunoSEQ multiplex PCR. The table shows 25,000 to 35,000 clones, with 80% to 85% occurring only once. Here the sequenced sample was unsorted PBMCs, taken 2.7 to 2.9 years after starting antiretroviral therapy. The receptors were sampled from a man aged 30 to 45 with HIV.

V gene TRBV10-3 combines with J gene TRBJ1-1, with a possible D match to TRBD1 (5 bases). V was cut by 0 bases and J by 4 bases, with 12 bases left in between. The CDR3 totals 15 residues. CDR1 and CDR2 (germline): ENHRY, SYGVKD. The CDR3 is CAISESPRATTEAFF. The CDR3 coding sequence is TGTGCCATCAGTGAGTCACCCAGGGCGACCACTGAAGCTTTCTTT.

The chain uses TRBV25-1 and TRBJ2-3, with TRBD1 matching 8 bases. CDR1 is MGHDK, CDR2 SYGVNS, per germline. This CDR3 spans 15 amino acids. V trimming: 1 base; J trimming: 3 bases; junction bases outside the gene matches: 3. Here the CDR3 reads CASSESTGGTDTQYF. In DNA form, the CDR3 reads TGTGCCAGCAGTGAATCAACAGGGGGTACAGATACGCAGTATTTT.

The rearrangement uses TRBV5-6 and TRBJ2-7; no firm D call. The V end lost 2 bases, the J end lost 3 bases, and 6 bases lay between the germline ends. The CDR3 contains 12 residues. The germline V gene encodes CDR1 SGHDT and CDR2 YYEEEE. The CDR3 nucleotides are TGTGCCAGCAGCTTTGAGAGCTACGAGCAGTACTTC. Protein: CASSFESYEQYF.

The DNA of the CDR3 is TGTGCCAGCAGCAAAGGACGCGGGGGCTACACCTTC. This sequence encodes CASSKGRGGYTF. The chain couples TRBV7-3 to TRBJ1-2; D is undetermined. Germline loops: CDR1 SGHTA, CDR2 FQGTGA. The CDR3 length is 12 residues. Trimming left V 5 bases short and J 8 bases short, with 12 bases between. The whole variable domain, remainder taken from reference TRBV7-3 and TRBJ1-2, is GAGVSQTPSNKVTEKGKYVELRCDPISGHTALYWYRQSLGQGPEFLIYFQGTGAADDSGLPNDRFFAVRPEGSVSTLKIQRTERGDSAVYLCASSKGRGGYTFGSGTRLTVV.

V gene TRBV28 combines with J gene TRBJ2-3, with D tentatively TRBD1 (6 bases). Trimming took off 4 bases at V and 1 base at J, with 12 bases between the two ends. Looked up from germline, CDR1 is MDHEN and CDR2 is SYDVKM. This CDR3 comprises 15 residues. CDR3: CASSSYRVRTDTQYF. Written as DNA, the CDR3 is TGTGCCAGCAGTTCCTACAGGGTACGCACAGATACGCAGTATTTT.

The CDR3 is CASSYMDTEAFF. As DNA, the CDR3 is TGTGCCAGCAGTTACATGGACACTGAAGCTTTCTTT. The chain combines TRBV6-6 with TRBJ1-1, with D uncertain. CDR3 length equals 12 residues. CDR1 and CDR2 from the germline V gene are MNHNY and SVGAGI (reference sequence). The V gene lost 2 bases and the J gene lost 3 bases, with 4 bases spanning the gap.

This chain connects TRBV18 to TRBJ1-1; D gene ambiguous. Germline-derived CDR1 and CDR2 are KGHSH and LQKENI. Between the trimmed V and J ends, which lost 0 bases and 5 bases, there was a span of 7 bases. The CDR3 loop spans 13 amino acids. As DNA, the CDR3 is TGTGCCAGCTCACCACCGTTACGGACTGAAGCTTTCTTT. Translating it yields CASSPPLRTEAFF.

J is TRBJ2-7 and V is TRBV18; 7 bases are a match to TRBD1. The CDR3 spans 16 residues. Germline loops: CDR1 KGHSH, CDR2 LQKENI. V trimming: 1 base; J trimming: 2 bases; junction bases outside the gene matches: 8. The CDR3, as DNA: TGTGCCAGCTCACCACGTAAAGGACAGGAGCCCTACGAGCAGTACTTC. Translated: CASSPRKGQEPYEQYF.